This T cell receptor (beta chain) was sequenced during a study of OX40 agonist ivuxolimab in advanced cancers. About the research overall: Aged roughly 20 to 85 with a mean of approximately 57 years, they were roughly 83% male.

Study conclusions and caveats: Undetermined was the antigen specificity of the expanded peripheral T cells.

The V gene's germline CDR1 is SGHNT and CDR2 YYREEE (reference sequence). The CDR3 totals 10 residues. Generated by immunoSEQ multiplex PCR, the TCRdb table keeps only in-frame clones and is missing some. Found here are some 35,000 clones, 60% to 85% of them singletons; the top ten hold about 8.8%. In regard to this clone: Its antigen is not known.

This receptor was taken from an adult with an advanced solid tumor such as melanoma, head and neck, liver or kidney cancer. The V call is TRBV5-4, the J call TRBJ2-3; weak D call: TRBD2 (5 bases). This specimen consisted of CD4+ or CD8+ T cells sorted from blood, obtained in a trial of the OX40 agonist ivuxolimab. The CDR3 here is CAFSADTQYF. CDR3 DNA: TGTGCGTTTAGCGCAGATACGCAGTATTTT.